The present T cell receptor beta chain was sequenced within a study of shared clonotypes between healthy human individuals. This clone was counted only a few times. Its antigen is not known. This CDR3 is also generated by other DNA sequences in the sample. Regarding the study as a whole: Tissue TCR repertoires likely differ from these blood-only repertoires. Lower generation probabilities were found for non-shared clonotypes than for those shared by all four donors.

Assay: immunoSEQ multiplex PCR; the TCRdb copy retains only in-frame clones and omits some. The sample has nearly 1 million clones, 70% to 85% seen once. This CDR3 has 14 residues. Germline V gene lookup returns CDR1 SGHTA and CDR2 FQGNSA. V lost 5 bases and J lost 4; bases outside the gene matches: 3. V is TRBV7-2 and J is TRBJ1-2; 11 bases align to TRBD1. The TCR originated in a man younger than 35 in good health. The sample comprised memory CD4+ T cells sorted from blood. Sample subset: CD45RA-negative fraction. The CDR3 bases are TGTGCCAGCAGCCCGGGACAGGGGGGCTATGGCTACACCTTC. Amino acid sequence: CASSPGQGGYGYTF.